Presented here are 8 T cell receptor beta chains from one specimen sequenced in a study of blood T cell repertoires in COVID-19. Assay used: immunoSEQ multiplex PCR; TCRdb lists only in-frame clones, some missing. The sample contains 450,000 to 600,000 clones, approximately 90% of which appear only once. The sample comprised PBMCs or T cells enriched from blood (not recorded which). The receptors stem from a woman younger than 30 who had recovered from COVID-19.

This chain connects TRBV5-1 to TRBJ2-3; D uncertain. CDR3 length equals 14 residues. Trimming stripped 4 bases from V and 5 bases from J, with 14 bases between. Germline V gives CDR1 SGHRS, CDR2 YFSETQ. CDR3 amino acids: CASSLTESRDTQYF. The CDR3 DNA sequence: TGCGCCAGCAGCCTTACTGAAAGCCGAGATACGCAGTATTTT.

The V call is TRBV5-4, the J call TRBJ2-1; possible D gene TRBD1, 6 bases. The CDR3 covers 14 residues. V was clipped by 5 bases and J by 8 bases, with 17 bases between them. The germline CDR1 and CDR2 sequences are SGHNT and YYREEE (reference sequence). This CDR3 is CASRITGNNDEQFF. The CDR3 coding sequence is TGTGCCAGCAGGATAACAGGGAATAATGATGAGCAGTTCTTC.

This chain joins TRBV18 and TRBJ1-4; no definite D call. The CDR3 has 13 residues. Trimming removed 3 bases from V and 4 bases from J, with 6 bases in between. Germline V gives CDR1 KGHSH, CDR2 LQKENI. This chain's CDR3 is CASSPESNEKLFF. CDR3 sequence (DNA): TGTGCCAGCTCACCCGAGAGTAATGAAAAACTGTTTTTT.

CDR3 in DNA: TGTGCCAGCAGCCCCCGACAGGGGAGCACAGATACGCAGTATTTT. Translation: CASSPRQGSTDTQYF. The chain links TRBV5-4 to TRBJ2-3; 8 nucleotides match TRBD1. Looked up from germline, CDR1 is SGHNT and CDR2 is YYREEE (reference sequence). The CDR3 has 15 amino acids. V shed 4 bases, J shed 0 bases, and the junction held 4 bases outside the gene matches.

V gene TRBV9 combines with J gene TRBJ1-4; 7 bases align to TRBD1. Germline V CDR1 and CDR2: SGDLS, YYNGEE. Trimming took 3 bases from V and 5 from J; bases not matched to a gene: 10. CDR3 length equals 16 residues. This chain's CDR3 is CASSGQGLGENEKLFF. CDR3 DNA sequence: TGTGCCAGCAGCGGACAGGGACTCGGGGAGAATGAAAAACTGTTTTTT.

The chain uses TRBV6-1 and TRBJ2-1, with TRBD2 identical over 7 bases. Germline values: CDR1 MNHNS, CDR2 SASEGT. The CDR3 extends over 16 amino acids. V was pared by 4 bases and J by 6 bases, with 12 bases of the junction left unmatched. DNA for the CDR3: TGTGCCAGCAGTGGGACCGGGCTTAGGGAGGGCAATGAGCAGTTCTTC. Protein product: CASSGTGLREGNEQFF.

V and J are TRBV27 and TRBJ1-5; TRBD1 agrees at 7 bases. Germline V gene data show CDR1 as MNHEY and CDR2 as SMNVEV (reference sequence). V shed 6 bases and J 7 bases; nucleotides not matched to a gene: 12. The CDR3 extends over 15 amino acids. CDR3 nucleotide sequence: TGTGCCAGCAGCCGGATCGGGACAGTAGCACAGCCCCAGCATTTT. This gives the protein CASSRIGTVAQPQHF.

The V gene is TRBV2, the J gene TRBJ1-5; possible D gene TRBD1, 5 bases. The germline V and J ends were trimmed by 7 bases and 3 bases, with 10 bases remaining between them. Germline loops: CDR1 SNHLY, CDR2 FYNNEI. The CDR3 loop spans 13 amino acids. CDR3 nucleotides: TGTGCCAGCACAGGGAAAACCAATCAGCCCCAGCATTTT. It codes for CASTGKTNQPQHF.